A single T cell receptor beta chain is shown here with its context. This entry is derived from a study of blood T cell repertoires in COVID-19. Per the germline V gene, CDR1 is KGHSH and CDR2 is LQKENI. V was trimmed by 3 bases and J by 0 bases, leaving 16 bases between them. The CDR3 length is 17 residues. Here immunoSEQ multiplex PCR was the method, and the copy in TCRdb shows in-frame clones only, minus some. Of fewer than 110,000 clones listed, over 70% are singletons. Sequencing was performed on peripheral blood. The receptor was derived from a human donor in a cohort sampled during active or convalescent COVID-19. The V call is TRBV18, the J call TRBJ2-3; no definite D call. The DNA of the CDR3 is TGTGCCAGCTCACCGCCTGGTGGGTTGCGGAGCACAGATACGCAGTATTTT. Protein product: CASSPPGGLRSTDTQYF.